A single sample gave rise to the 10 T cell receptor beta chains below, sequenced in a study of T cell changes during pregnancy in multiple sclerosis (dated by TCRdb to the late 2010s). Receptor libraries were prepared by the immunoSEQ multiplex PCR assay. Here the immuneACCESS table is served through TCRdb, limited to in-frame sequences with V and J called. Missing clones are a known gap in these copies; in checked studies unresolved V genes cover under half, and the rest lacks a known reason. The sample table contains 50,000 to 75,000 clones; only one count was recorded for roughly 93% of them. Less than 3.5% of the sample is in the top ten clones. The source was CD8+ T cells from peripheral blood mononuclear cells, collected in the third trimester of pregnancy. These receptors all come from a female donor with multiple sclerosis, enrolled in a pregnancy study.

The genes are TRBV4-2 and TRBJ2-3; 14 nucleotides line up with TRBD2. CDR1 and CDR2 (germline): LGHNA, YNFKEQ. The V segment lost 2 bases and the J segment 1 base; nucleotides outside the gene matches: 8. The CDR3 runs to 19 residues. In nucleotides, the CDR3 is TGTGCCAGCAGCCAACCCGGGACTAGCGGGAGTATTGGCACAGATACGCAGTATTTT. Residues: CASSQPGTSGSIGTDTQYF.

CDR3 nucleotides: TGTGCCAGCTCACCACCGGTGAGAACGAACACTGAAGCTTTCTTT. Its translation is CASSPPVRTNTEAFF. The chain is built from TRBV18 and TRBJ1-1, with D uncertain. Per the germline V gene, CDR1 is KGHSH and CDR2 is LQKENI. The CDR3 has 15 residues. V dropped 0 bases and J dropped 1 base, with 9 bases sitting between them.

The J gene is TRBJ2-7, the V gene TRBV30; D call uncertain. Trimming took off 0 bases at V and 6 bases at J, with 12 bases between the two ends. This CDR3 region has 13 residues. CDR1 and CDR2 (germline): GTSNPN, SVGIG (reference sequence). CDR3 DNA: TGTGCCTGGAGTGTACTAAGCGAGAGCGAGCAGTACTTC. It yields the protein CAWSVLSESEQYF.

The CDR3 loop is CASSTLLLNRGTEAFF. The DNA for the CDR3 is TGTGCCAGCAGCACATTACTACTGAACAGGGGAACTGAAGCTTTCTTT. This chain connects TRBV28 to TRBJ1-1; TRBD1 matches at 7 bases. Germline lookup yields CDR1 MDHEN and CDR2 SYDVKM. The CDR3 runs to 16 residues. V gave up 6 bases and J gave up 5 bases; unmatched junction bases: 15.

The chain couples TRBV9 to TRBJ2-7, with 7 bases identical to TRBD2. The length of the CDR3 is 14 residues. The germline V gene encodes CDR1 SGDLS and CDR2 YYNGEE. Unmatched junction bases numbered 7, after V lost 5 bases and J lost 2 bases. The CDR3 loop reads CASSTGGGPYEQYF. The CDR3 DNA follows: TGTGCCAGCAGTACTGGGGGGGGACCCTACGAGCAGTACTTC.

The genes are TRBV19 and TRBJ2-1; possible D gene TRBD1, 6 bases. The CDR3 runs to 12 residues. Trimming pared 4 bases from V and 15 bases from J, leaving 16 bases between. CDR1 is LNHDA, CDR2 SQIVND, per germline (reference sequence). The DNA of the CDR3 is TGTGCCAGTAGTAAGGACAGTTTTTTTCGGTTCTTC. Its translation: CASSKDSFFRFF.

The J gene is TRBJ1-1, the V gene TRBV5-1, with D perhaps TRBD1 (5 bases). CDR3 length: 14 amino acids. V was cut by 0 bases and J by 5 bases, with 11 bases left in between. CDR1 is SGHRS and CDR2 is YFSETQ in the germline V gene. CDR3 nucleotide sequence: TGCGCCAGCAGCTTGGCAGGGTCTGGGACTGAAGCTTTCTTT. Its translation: CASSLAGSGTEAFF.

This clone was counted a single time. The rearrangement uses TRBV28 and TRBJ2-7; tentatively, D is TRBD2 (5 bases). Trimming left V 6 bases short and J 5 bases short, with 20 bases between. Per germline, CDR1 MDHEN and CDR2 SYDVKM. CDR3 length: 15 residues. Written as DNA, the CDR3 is TGTGCCAGCAGCCGCGGGCAGGCTAGTATCCACGAGCAGTACTTC. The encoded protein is CASSRGQASIHEQYF.

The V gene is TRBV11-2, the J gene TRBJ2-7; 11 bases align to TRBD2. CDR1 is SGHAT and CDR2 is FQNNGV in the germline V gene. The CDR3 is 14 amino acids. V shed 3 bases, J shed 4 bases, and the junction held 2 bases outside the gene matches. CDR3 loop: CASSFLAGGYEQYF. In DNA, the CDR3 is TGTGCCAGCAGCTTTCTAGCGGGAGGTTACGAGCAGTACTTC.

The CDR3 DNA sequence: TGCGCCAGCAGTCCCGGGACAGGGGGCTACGAGCAGTACTTC. Protein product: CASSPGTGGYEQYF. This sequence joins TRBV5-1 and TRBJ2-7; the match to TRBD1 covers 11 bases. Trimming removed 5 bases from V and 3 bases from J; junction bases left unmatched: 4. Looked up from germline, CDR1 is SGHRS and CDR2 is YFSETQ. CDR3 length: 14 amino acids.